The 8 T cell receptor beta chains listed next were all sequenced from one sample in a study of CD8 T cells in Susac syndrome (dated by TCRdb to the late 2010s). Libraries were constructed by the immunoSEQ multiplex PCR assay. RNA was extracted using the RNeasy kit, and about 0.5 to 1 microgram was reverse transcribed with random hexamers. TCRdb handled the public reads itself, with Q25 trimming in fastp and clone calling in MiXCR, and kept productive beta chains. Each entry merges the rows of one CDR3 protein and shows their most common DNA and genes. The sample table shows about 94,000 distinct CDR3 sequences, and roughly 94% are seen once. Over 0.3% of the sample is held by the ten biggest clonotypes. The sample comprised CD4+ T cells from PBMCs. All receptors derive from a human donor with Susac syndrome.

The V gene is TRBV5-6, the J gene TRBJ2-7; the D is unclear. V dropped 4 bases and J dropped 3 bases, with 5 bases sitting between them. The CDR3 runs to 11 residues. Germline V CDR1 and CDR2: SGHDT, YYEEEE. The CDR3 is CASSTYYEQYF. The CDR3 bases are TGTGCCAGCAGCACCTACTACGAGCAGTACTTC.

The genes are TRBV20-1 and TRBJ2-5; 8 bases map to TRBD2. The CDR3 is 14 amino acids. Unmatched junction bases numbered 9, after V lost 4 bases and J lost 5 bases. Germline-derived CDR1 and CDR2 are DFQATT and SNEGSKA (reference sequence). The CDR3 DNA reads TGCAGTGCTAACGGCGTTCGGGGGGGGGAGACCCAGTACTTC. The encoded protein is CSANGVRGGETQYF.

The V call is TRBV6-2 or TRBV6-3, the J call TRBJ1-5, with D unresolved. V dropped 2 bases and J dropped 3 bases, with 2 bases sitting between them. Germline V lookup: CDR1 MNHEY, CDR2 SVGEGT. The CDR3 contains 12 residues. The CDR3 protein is CASSYNNQPQHF. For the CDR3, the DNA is TGTGCCAGCAGTTACAACAATCAGCCCCAGCATTTT.

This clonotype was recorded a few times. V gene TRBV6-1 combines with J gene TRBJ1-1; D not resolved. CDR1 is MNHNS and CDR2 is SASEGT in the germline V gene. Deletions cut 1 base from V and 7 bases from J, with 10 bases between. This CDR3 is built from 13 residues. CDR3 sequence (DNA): TGTGCCAGCAGTGAAGGGACTCGGCGTGAAGCTTTCTTT. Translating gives CASSEGTRREAFF.

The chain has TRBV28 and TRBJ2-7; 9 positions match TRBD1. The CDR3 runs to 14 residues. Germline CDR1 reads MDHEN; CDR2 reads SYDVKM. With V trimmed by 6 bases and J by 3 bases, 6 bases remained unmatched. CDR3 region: CASRDPGQGYEQYF. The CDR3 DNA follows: TGTGCCAGCAGGGATCCGGGACAGGGCTACGAGCAGTACTTC.

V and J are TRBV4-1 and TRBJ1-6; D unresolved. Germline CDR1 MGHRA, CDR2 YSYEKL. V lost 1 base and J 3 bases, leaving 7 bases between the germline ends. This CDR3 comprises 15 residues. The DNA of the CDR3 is TGCGCCAGCAGCCAAGGTTTTCTCTATAATTCACCCCTCCACTTT. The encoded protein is CASSQGFLYNSPLHF.

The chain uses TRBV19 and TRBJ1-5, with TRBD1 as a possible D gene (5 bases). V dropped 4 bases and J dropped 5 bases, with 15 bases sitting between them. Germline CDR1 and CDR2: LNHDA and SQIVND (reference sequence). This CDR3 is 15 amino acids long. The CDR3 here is CASSTSGRGDQPQHF. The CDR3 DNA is TGTGCCAGTAGTACCTCAGGGCGCGGGGATCAGCCCCAGCATTTT.

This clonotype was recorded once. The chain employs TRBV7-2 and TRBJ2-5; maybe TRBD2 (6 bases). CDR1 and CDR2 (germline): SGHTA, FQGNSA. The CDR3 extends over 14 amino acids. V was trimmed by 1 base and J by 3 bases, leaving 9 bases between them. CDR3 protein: CASSLEGGEETQYF. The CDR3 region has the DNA TGTGCCAGCAGCTTAGAAGGCGGGGAAGAGACCCAGTACTTC.